Listed here are 4 T cell receptor beta chains from one sample, sequenced in a study of monozygotic twins with inflammatory bowel disease. Using the 5' RACE reads, TCRdb records one entry per CDR3 protein without DNA. The sample's table shows a few hundred thousand distinct CDR3 sequences. The sequencing sample was made of blood. Receptors were obtained from a human donor with ulcerative colitis or Crohn's disease, or a healthy co-twin of an affected twin (not recorded which).

The genes are TRBV28 and TRBJ2-7; TCRdb reports TRBD1, a call that lacks DNA to check it against. Germline V gene lookup returns CDR1 MDHEN and CDR2 SYDVKM. The CDR3 is 13 amino acids. Here the CDR3 reads CASSWAGAYEQYF.

This CDR3 is CASSLLGLEQYF. The V gene is TRBV3-1, the J gene TRBJ2-7. Looked up from germline, CDR1 is LGHDT and CDR2 is YNNKEL (reference sequence). There are 12 residues in the CDR3.

The chain couples TRBV11-2 to TRBJ2-1; TCRdb reports TRBD1, a call that lacks DNA to check it against. In germline, CDR1 is SGHAT, CDR2 FQNNGV. The CDR3 is 16 amino acids. The CDR3 here is CASRAYGQGITNEQFF.

The rearrangement links TRBV20-1 to TRBJ2-7. This CDR3 spans 13 amino acids. CDR1 DFQATT and CDR2 SNEGSKA come from the germline V gene (reference sequence). The CDR3 is CSARVRPGYEQYF.